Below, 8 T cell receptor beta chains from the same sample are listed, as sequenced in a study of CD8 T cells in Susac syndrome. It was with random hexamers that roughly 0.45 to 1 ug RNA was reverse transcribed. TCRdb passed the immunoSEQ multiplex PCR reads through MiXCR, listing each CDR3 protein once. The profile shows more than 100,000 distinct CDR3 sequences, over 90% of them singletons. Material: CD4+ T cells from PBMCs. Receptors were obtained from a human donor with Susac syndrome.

The CDR3 sequence is CASRITPLNTEAFF. The CDR3 coding sequence is TGTGCCAGCAGGATTACTCCCTTGAACACTGAAGCTTTCTTT. The chain employs TRBV21-1 and TRBJ1-1. TRBV21-1 constitutes a pseudogene. This CDR3 contains 14 residues.

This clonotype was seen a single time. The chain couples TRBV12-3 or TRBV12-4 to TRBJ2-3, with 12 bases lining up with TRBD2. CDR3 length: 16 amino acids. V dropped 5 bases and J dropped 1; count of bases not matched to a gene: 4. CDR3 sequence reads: CASSGRLAGGTDTQYF. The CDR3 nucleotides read TGTGCCAGCAGTGGCCGACTAGCGGGAGGCACAGATACGCAGTATTTT.

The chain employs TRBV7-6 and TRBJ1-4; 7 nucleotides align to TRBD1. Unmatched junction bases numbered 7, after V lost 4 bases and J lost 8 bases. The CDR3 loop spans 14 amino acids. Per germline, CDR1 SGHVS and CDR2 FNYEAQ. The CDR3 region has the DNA TGTGCCAGCAGCTACCGACAGGGAGGAGAAAAACTGTTTTTT. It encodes CASSYRQGGEKLFF.

The CDR3: CASSLEAARYGYTF. CDR3 nucleotides: TGCGCCAGCAGCTTGGAGGCAGCCCGATATGGCTACACCTTC. The rearrangement links TRBV5-1 to TRBJ1-2; D not resolved. The CDR3 totals 14 residues. Germline CDR1 SGHRS, CDR2 YFSETQ. V was clipped by 0 bases and J by 5 bases, with 11 bases between them.

The CDR3 is CASMTNQAGYGYTF. As DNA, the CDR3 is TGTGCCAGCATGACGAACCAAGCGGGCTATGGCTACACCTTC. The gene calls are TRBV27 and TRBJ1-2; no clear D. Between the trimmed V and J ends, which lost 7 bases and 4 bases, there was a span of 16 bases. Per germline, CDR1 MNHEY and CDR2 SMNVEV (reference sequence). The CDR3 is made up of 14 amino acids.

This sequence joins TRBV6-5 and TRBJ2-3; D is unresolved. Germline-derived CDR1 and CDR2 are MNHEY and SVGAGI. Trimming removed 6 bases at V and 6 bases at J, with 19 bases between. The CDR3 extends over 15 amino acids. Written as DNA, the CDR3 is TGTGCCAGCAGCCCCATGCCTCAGATGGCCGATACGCAGTATTTT. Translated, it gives CASSPMPQMADTQYF.

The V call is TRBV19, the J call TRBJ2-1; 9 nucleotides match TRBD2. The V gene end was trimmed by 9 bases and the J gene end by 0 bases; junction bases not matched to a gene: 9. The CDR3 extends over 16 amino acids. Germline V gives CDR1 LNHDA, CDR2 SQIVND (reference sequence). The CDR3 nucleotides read TGTGCCAGCAGCGGGAGGTCCCTGAGCTCCTACAATGAGCAGTTCTTC. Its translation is CASSGRSLSSYNEQFF.

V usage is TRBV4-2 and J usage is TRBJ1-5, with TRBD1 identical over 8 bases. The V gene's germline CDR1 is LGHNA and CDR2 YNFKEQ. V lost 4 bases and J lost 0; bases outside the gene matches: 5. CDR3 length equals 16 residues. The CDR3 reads CASSPSQGDSNQPQHF. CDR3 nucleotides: TGTGCCAGCAGCCCCTCACAGGGGGATAGCAATCAGCCCCAGCATTTT.